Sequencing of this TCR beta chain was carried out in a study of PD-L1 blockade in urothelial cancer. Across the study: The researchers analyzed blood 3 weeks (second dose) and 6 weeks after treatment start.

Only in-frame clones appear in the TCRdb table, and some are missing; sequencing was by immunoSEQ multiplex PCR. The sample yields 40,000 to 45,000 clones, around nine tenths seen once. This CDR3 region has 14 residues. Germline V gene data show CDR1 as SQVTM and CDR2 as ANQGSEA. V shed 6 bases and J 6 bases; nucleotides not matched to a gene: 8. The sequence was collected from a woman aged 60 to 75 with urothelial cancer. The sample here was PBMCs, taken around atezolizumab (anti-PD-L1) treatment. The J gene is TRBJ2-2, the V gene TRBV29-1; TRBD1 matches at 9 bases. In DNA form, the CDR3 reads TGCAGCGTCTTAACAGGGGGCAGGGCCGGGGAGCTGTTTTTT. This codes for CSVLTGGRAGELFF.